This T cell receptor (beta chain) was captured in a study of OX40 agonist ivuxolimab in advanced cancers. Study details: Hepatocellular carcinoma, melanoma, renal cell or head and neck cancer occurred in dose-escalation patients. Study findings and constraints: At 0.1 to 3.0 mg/kg and by week 6, CD4+ and CD8+ T cells in the blood had expanded clonally. It was not determined which antigens were specifically recognized by the peripheral T cells that had undergone clonal expansion. Researchers report that CD8+ T cells had, on average, more expanded clones than CD4+.

Measured with immunoSEQ multiplex PCR; TCRdb has only the in-frame clones, and not every one. Of 70,000 to 95,000 clones listed, around nine tenths were seen once; the top ten hold less than 0.75%. A word on this clone: Its antigen is undetermined.

V shed 6 bases and J shed 4 bases, with 22 bases lying between them. CDR3 length equals 17 residues. The germline V gene encodes CDR1 SGHVS and CDR2 FNYEAQ. The source of this sequence is an adult with an advanced solid tumor such as melanoma, head and neck, liver or kidney cancer. This sample comprised CD4+ or CD8+ T cells sorted from blood, obtained in a trial of the OX40 agonist ivuxolimab. The V gene is TRBV7-6, the J gene TRBJ1-3; TRBD1 might be the D (6 bases). In DNA form, the CDR3 reads TGTGCCAGCAGTTACTCCAGACCCGGGACACACGGAAACACCATATATTTT. This codes for CASSYSRPGTHGNTIYF.